What follows is one TCR beta chain and its context. Measured with immunoSEQ multiplex PCR; TCRdb has only the in-frame clones, and not every one. The sample carries around 250,000 clones, roughly 85% recorded once. This entry belongs to a study of blood T cell repertoires in COVID-19. The overall study: Donors in the United States, Italy and Spain gave samples during acute or convalescent COVID-19.

Germline V gene lookup returns CDR1 KGHDR and CDR2 SFDVKD. V lost 4 bases, J lost 8 bases, and 13 bases stayed unmatched. CDR3 length equals 16 residues. The sequencing sample was made of PBMCs or T cells enriched from blood (not recorded which). The gene calls are TRBV24-1 and TRBJ2-1, with 7 bases fitting TRBD2. The sequence derives from a woman aged 45-59 years who had recovered from COVID-19. CDR3 sequence reads: CATSDPGLGGFDEQFF. Written as DNA, the CDR3 is TGTGCCACCAGTGACCCCGGACTAGGTGGGTTCGATGAGCAGTTCTTC.